This T cell receptor beta chain was sequenced for a study of blood T cell repertoires in COVID-19 (dated by TCRdb to about 2020). Some background on the complete study: The collaborator samples originated in the United States, Italy and Spain and spanned the acute and convalescent phases of COVID-19. The prospective study material was composed of cDNA or gDNA derived from T cells, B-cell-depleted T cells, or PBMCs. Nearly every sample came with metadata listing a de-identified subject ID, COVID-19 status, age in years and sex. HLA class I and class II types, where available, came from metadata supplied by the sample provider rather than from assay-based typing. The samples were drawn from the first 160 participants of the ongoing ImmuneRACE study and from under 1,500 subjects provided by 6 global collaborators. Deeply sampled blood TCRbeta repertoires from subjects exposed to, actively infected with, or recovered from COVID-19 were included in the dataset. A freely available public database, intended as a resource for researchers studying the immune response to SARS-CoV-2, is where the repertoires were released.

As concerns this clone: The antigen it binds to is not known. There are no base qualities to consult, and no much larger clone falls within one base.

The immunoSEQ Assay, a bias-controlled multiplex PCR, was used to amplify TCRbeta CDR3 regions from genomic DNA. Under the source paper's analysis protocol: The number of nucleated cells in each sample was estimated from the amplification of reference gene primers within the assay. To quantify the absolute abundance of each unique TCRbeta CDR3 rearrangement, sequence reads were collapsed and filtered. Productive Simpson clonality was computed per sample as the square root of Simpson's diversity index over productive rearrangements. TCRdb took this table from immuneACCESS and kept in-frame rearrangements with V and J called. Such tables lack part of the clones; where checked against another copy, unresolved V genes explain under half of the gap, and the rest is unexplained. That table gives V, J and clone size, and the DNA gave D and trimming. This sample has tens of thousands of clones in its table, and around 86% of those were observed once. The ten largest clones add up to 25% to 35% of the sample.

The germline ends are 17 bases apart after V is trimmed by 4 bases and J by 6 bases. The CDR3 numbers 16 residues from cysteine through phenylalanine. The retained sequence is limited to the CDR3, 48 bases, with the frame set at the first base. The germline V gene sets CDR1 to SGDLS and CDR2 to YYNGEE. The collaborating institutions used their own protocols to collect whole blood in K2EDTA tubes. For TCRbeta analysis, collaborator samples were shipped as frozen whole blood, as isolated PBMCs, or as DNA extracted from either sample type. Study-wide conclusions, independent of this receptor: The quantity of clinical and demographic metadata differed by source and by participant and was supplied without curation.

This receptor was identified in a woman over 75 with active or convalescent COVID-19. In this chain, TRBV9 is recombined with TRBJ1-6, with a weak D call of TRBD1 (6 bases match). The sequencing input was peripheral blood. The nucleotide sequence is TGTGCCAGCAGCCCGGCAGGGGAAACGTTTAATTCACCCCTCCACTTT. It is translated as CASSPAGETFNSPLHF.